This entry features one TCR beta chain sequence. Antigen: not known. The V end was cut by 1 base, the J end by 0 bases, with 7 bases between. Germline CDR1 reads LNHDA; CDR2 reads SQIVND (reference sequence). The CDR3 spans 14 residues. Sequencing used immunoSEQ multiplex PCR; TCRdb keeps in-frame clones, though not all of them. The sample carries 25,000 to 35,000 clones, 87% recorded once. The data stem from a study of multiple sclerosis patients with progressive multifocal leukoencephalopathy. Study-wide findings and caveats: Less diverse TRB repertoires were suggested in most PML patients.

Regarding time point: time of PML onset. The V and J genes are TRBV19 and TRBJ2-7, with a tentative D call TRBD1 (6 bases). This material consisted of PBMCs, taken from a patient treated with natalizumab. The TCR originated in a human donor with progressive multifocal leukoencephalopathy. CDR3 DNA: TGTGCCAGTAGTATAGGACAGGACTCCTACGAGCAGTACTTC. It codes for CASSIGQDSYEQYF.